This note documents a single T cell receptor (beta chain) sequence. Its antigen is as yet unknown. PCR involved 60 Vbeta and 13 Jbeta primers. The data were produced by immunoSEQ multiplex PCR, yet TCRdb's version contains in-frame clones alone and is incomplete. Its table records 29,000 or so clones. Germline V lookup: CDR1 SGHAT, CDR2 FQNNGV. Losses at the gene ends were 5 bases for V and 6 bases for J; bases not matched to a gene: 9. This CDR3 comprises 16 residues. The data originate from a study of cytomegalovirus exposure and HLA in healthy donors. Study at large: Unique TCRs numbering some 80 million, obtained from HLA-typed donors, made up an early data release.

Findings and caveats of the study: The study assumed roughly uniform donor sequencing depth for presence/absence analyses.

This receptor was obtained from a man in his thirties or forties in good health and CMV-seronegative. The chain employs TRBV11-2 and TRBJ2-2, with 10 nucleotides matching TRBD2. Material for sequencing was PBMCs. The DNA of the CDR3 is TGTGCCAGCAGCCCCCGGGCTAGCGGGGGTGCCGGGGAGCTGTTTTTT. It yields the protein CASSPRASGGAGELFF. Drawing the rest from reference TRBV11-2 and TRBJ2-2, the complete variable domain is EAGVAQSPRYKIIEKRQSVAFWCNPISGHATLYWYQQILGQGPKLLIQFQNNGVVDDSQLPKDRFSAERLKGVDSTLKIQPAKLEDSAVYLCASSPRASGGAGELFFGEGSRLTVL.